The rows below give T cell receptor beta chains drawn from one sample of a study of CD4 and CD8 cells across lung adenocarcinoma regions. TCRdb re-derived calls from the PCR reads in MiXCR, one entry per CDR3 protein. The sample carries more than 2,000 distinct CDR3 sequences, around 49% recorded once. Sequencing used CD4+ T cells from the center of a lung tumor. The receptor source for this set is a female donor with lung adenocarcinoma. The CD4 and CD8 labels of this study may be unreliable. CDR3s include the opening cysteine and the closing phenylalanine or tryptophan. D genes are given only for firm matches. Clone size is stated in some rows and not others, as once, few, many or a class when expanded.

D gene: .
J gene: TRBJ2-1
V gene: TRBV27
clone size: large
CDR3 protein: CASSLGGPYNEQFF
CDR3 DNA: TGTGCCAGCAGTTTAGGGGGGCCCTACAATGAGCAGTTCTTC

D gene: TRBD1
J gene: TRBJ2-5
V gene: TRBV6-5
clone size: .
CDR3 protein: CASSFQGAQETQYF
CDR3 DNA: TGTGCCAGCAGTTTTCAGGGGGCCCAAGAGACCCAGTACTTC

D gene: .
J gene: TRBJ2-1
V gene: TRBV6-1
clone size: .
CDR3 protein: CAAKDLGRYGELFF
CDR3 DNA: TGTGCCGCCAAAGATCTGGGAAGGTACGGGGAGCTGTTTTTC

D gene: .
J gene: TRBJ2-7
V gene: TRBV28
clone size: .
CDR3 protein: CASSLGISAGPAYEQYF
CDR3 DNA: TGTGCCAGCAGTTTAGGGATTAGTGCGGGCCCGGCCTACGAGCAGTACTTC

D gene: .
J gene: TRBJ2-1
V gene: TRBV3-1
clone size: .
CDR3 protein: CASSQSADNEQFF
CDR3 DNA: TGTGCCAGCAGCCAGTCGGCGGACAATGAGCAGTTCTTC

D gene: TRBD2
J gene: TRBJ2-7
V gene: TRBV10-2
clone size: .
CDR3 protein: CASRDRTSGSVYEQYF
CDR3 DNA: TGCGCCAGCAGAGATCGGACTAGCGGGAGTGTTTACGAGCAGTACTTC

D gene: .
J gene: TRBJ2-3
V gene: TRBV10-1
clone size: large
CDR3 protein: CASSLSGADTQYF
CDR3 DNA: TGCGCCAGCAGTCTTTCCGGGGCAGATACGCAGTATTTT

D gene: TRBD1
J gene: TRBJ2-5
V gene: TRBV6-1
clone size: .
CDR3 protein: CASSLQGAYTETQYF
CDR3 DNA: TGTGCCAGCAGTCTTCAGGGGGCGTACACTGAGACCCAGTACTTC

D gene: TRBD2
J gene: TRBJ2-3
V gene: TRBV10-1
clone size: .
CDR3 protein: CASSESPSGGKNMQYF
CDR3 DNA: TGCGCCAGCAGTGAATCTCCTAGCGGGGGCAAAAATATGCAGTACTTT

D gene: .
J gene: TRBJ2-1
V gene: TRBV30
clone size: .
CDR3 protein: CAFGTSSSPWQFF
CDR3 DNA: TGTGCCTTCGGGACTTCTTCATCTCCTTGGCAGTTCTTC

D gene: .
J gene: TRBJ1-1
V gene: TRBV6-1
clone size: .
CDR3 protein: CASTQSGLENTEAFF
CDR3 DNA: TGTGCCAGCACCCAGTCGGGGCTTGAGAACACTGAAGCTTTCTTT

D gene: TRBD2
J gene: TRBJ2-2
V gene: TRBV4-1
clone size: medium-sized
CDR3 protein: CASSPGGSLAGRTELFF
CDR3 DNA: TGCGCCAGCAGCCCTGGTGGTTCACTAGCGGGGAGAACGGAGCTGTTTTTT

D gene: TRBD2
J gene: TRBJ2-1
V gene: TRBV11-2
clone size: medium-sized
CDR3 protein: CASSLRTSGHSYNEQFF
CDR3 DNA: TGTGCCAGCAGCTTAAGGACTAGCGGCCACTCCTACAATGAGCAGTTCTTC

D gene: TRBD1
J gene: TRBJ2-7
V gene: TRBV6-1
clone size: .
CDR3 protein: CASSARRGQGEQYF
CDR3 DNA: TGTGCCAGCAGTGCCCGGAGGGGACAGGGCGAGCAGTACTTC

D gene: TRBD1
J gene: TRBJ2-4
V gene: TRBV6-5
clone size: .
CDR3 protein: CASSFRGRWDIQYF
CDR3 DNA: TGTGCCAGCAGTTTCAGGGGGCGTTGGGACATTCAGTACTTC

D gene: .
J gene: TRBJ2-5
V gene: TRBV6-1
clone size: large
CDR3 protein: CASSENSGGGQETQYF
CDR3 DNA: TGTGCCAGCAGTGAAAATAGCGGAGGGGGGCAAGAGACCCAGTACTTC

D gene: .
J gene: TRBJ2-1
V gene: TRBV4-1
clone size: .
CDR3 protein: CASSQGGDNSYNEQFF
CDR3 DNA: TGCGCCAGCAGCCAGGGAGGAGACAATTCCTACAATGAGCAGTTCTTC

D gene: .
J gene: TRBJ2-1
V gene: TRBV10-2
clone size: medium-sized
CDR3 protein: CASSEPDYGDSNEQFF
CDR3 DNA: TGCGCCAGCAGTGAGCCGGACTACGGGGACTCTAATGAGCAGTTCTTC

D gene: TRBD2
J gene: TRBJ2-4
V gene: TRBV6-1
clone size: few
CDR3 protein: CASSEARFAGGIVKNIQYF
CDR3 DNA: TGTGCCAGCAGTGAAGCTCGATTCGCGGGAGGGATAGTAAAAAACATTCAGTACTTC

D gene: TRBD1
J gene: TRBJ1-1
V gene: TRBV7-2
clone size: .
CDR3 protein: CASSLESQGAGNTEAFF
CDR3 DNA: TGTGCCAGCAGCTTAGAGTCCCAGGGGGCGGGGAACACTGAAGCTTTCTTT

D gene: .
J gene: TRBJ2-7
V gene: TRBV6-1
clone size: medium-sized
CDR3 protein: CASSEQRAYLYEQYF
CDR3 DNA: TGTGCCAGCAGTGAACAGCGGGCCTACCTTTACGAGCAGTACTTC

D gene: .
J gene: TRBJ2-1
V gene: TRBV3-1
clone size: .
CDR3 protein: CASSQESGPLGNEQFF
CDR3 DNA: TGTGCCAGCAGCCAAGAATCGGGGCCGCTAGGGAATGAGCAGTTCTTC

D gene: TRBD1
J gene: TRBJ2-5
V gene: TRBV6-1
clone size: once
CDR3 protein: CASSEARDSLWKTRYF
CDR3 DNA: TGTGCCAGCAGTGAAGCAAGGGACAGTCTCTGGAAGACCCGGTACTTC

D gene: TRBD1
J gene: TRBJ2-3
V gene: TRBV14
clone size: medium-sized
CDR3 protein: CASSHQGGTDTQYF
CDR3 DNA: TGTGCCAGCAGCCACCAGGGGGGCACAGATACGCAGTATTTT

D gene: TRBD2
J gene: TRBJ2-3
V gene: TRBV10-1
clone size: once
CDR3 protein: CASSESPSGDPDTQYF
CDR3 DNA: TGCGCCAGCAGTGAATCTCCTAGCGGTGACCCAGATACGCAGTATTTT

D gene: TRBD1
J gene: TRBJ2-7
V gene: TRBV6-1
clone size: .
CDR3 protein: CASKTRQGGLGYF
CDR3 DNA: TGTGCCAGCAAAACGAGACAGGGCGGTTTGGGGTACTTC

D gene: TRBD1
J gene: TRBJ2-1
V gene: TRBV10-1
clone size: .
CDR3 protein: CASSKMGQGNEQFF
CDR3 DNA: TGCGCCAGCAGTAAAATGGGACAGGGCAATGAGCAGTTCTTC

D gene: TRBD2
J gene: TRBJ2-7
V gene: TRBV6-1
clone size: .
CDR3 protein: CASSQGAGAYEQYF
CDR3 DNA: TGTGCCAGCAGTCAGGGCGCGGGGGCCTACGAGCAGTACTTC

D gene: .
J gene: TRBJ2-2
V gene: TRBV4-1
clone size: .
CDR3 protein: CASSQDLGESNTGELFF
CDR3 DNA: TGCGCCAGCAGCCAAGATTTGGGGGAGTCGAACACCGGGGAGCTGTTTTTT

D gene: .
J gene: TRBJ1-1
V gene: TRBV6-1
clone size: medium-sized
CDR3 protein: CASRKTGSITEAFF
CDR3 DNA: TGTGCCAGCAGGAAAACAGGGAGTATCACTGAAGCTTTCTTT

D gene: .
J gene: TRBJ2-6
V gene: TRBV10-1
clone size: large
CDR3 protein: CASSDTAGANVLTF
CDR3 DNA: TGCGCCAGCAGTGACACGGCTGGGGCCAACGTCCTGACTTTC

D gene: TRBD1
J gene: TRBJ2-3
V gene: TRBV10-1
clone size: .
CDR3 protein: CASSDGDRDPDTQYF
CDR3 DNA: TGCGCCAGCAGTGACGGAGACAGGGACCCAGATACGCAGTATTTC

D gene: TRBD2
J gene: TRBJ2-3
V gene: TRBV24-1
clone size: .
CDR3 protein: CATGYGGGDQETQYF
CDR3 DNA: TGTGCCACGGGTTATGGGGGGGGGGACCAAGAGACCCAGTATTTT

D gene: .
J gene: TRBJ2-3
V gene: TRBV6-5
clone size: large
CDR3 protein: CASSYDVWSTDTQYF
CDR3 DNA: TGTGCCAGCAGTTACGATGTCTGGAGCACAGATACGCAGTATTTT

D gene: TRBD2
J gene: TRBJ2-7
V gene: TRBV6-1
clone size: medium-sized
CDR3 protein: CATETGTSYEQYF
CDR3 DNA: TGTGCCACAGAAACCGGGACTAGCTACGAGCAGTACTTC

D gene: .
J gene: TRBJ2-5
V gene: TRBV6-6
clone size: medium-sized
CDR3 protein: CASRYRVRETQYF
CDR3 DNA: TGTGCCAGCAGGTACAGGGTTCGGGAGACCCAGTACTTC

D gene: .
J gene: TRBJ2-1
V gene: TRBV4-1
clone size: medium-sized
CDR3 protein: CASSQERNRPEYNEQFF
CDR3 DNA: TGCGCCAGCAGCCAAGAACGTAATCGGCCGGAATACAATGAGCAGTTCTTC

D gene: TRBD2
J gene: TRBJ2-5
V gene: TRBV24-1
clone size: few
CDR3 protein: CATSYSGGDTDMQYF
CDR3 DNA: TGTGCCACCAGTTATAGCGGGGGGGACACAGACATGCAGTATTTC

D gene: .
J gene: TRBJ1-1
V gene: TRBV6-5
clone size: .
CDR3 protein: CASSYGTDTEAFF
CDR3 DNA: TGTGCCAGCAGTTACGGTACGGACACTGAAGCTTTCTTT

D gene: .
J gene: TRBJ1-2
V gene: TRBV3-1
clone size: .
CDR3 protein: CASSQSDRVRYGYTF
CDR3 DNA: TGTGCCAGCAGCCAATCCGACCGGGTCCGCTATGGCTACACCTTC

D gene: .
J gene: TRBJ2-5
V gene: TRBV6-1
clone size: few
CDR3 protein: CASSEEPDSRYTEQYF
CDR3 DNA: TGTGCCAGCAGTGAAGAACCGGACAGTCGTTATACGGAGCAGTACTTC

D gene: .
J gene: TRBJ2-3
V gene: TRBV10-1
clone size: once
CDR3 protein: CASSDGDSDPETQYF
CDR3 DNA: TGCGCCAGCAGTGACGGAGACAGTGACCCAGAGACCCAGTATTTC

D gene: .
J gene: TRBJ2-3
V gene: TRBV10-1
clone size: once
CDR3 protein: CASSESGRGAKNIQYF
CDR3 DNA: TGCGCCAGCAGTGAATCGGGGCGCGGGGCCAAAAACATTCAGTATTTT

D gene: TRBD2
J gene: TRBJ2-1
V gene: TRBV6-5
clone size: .
CDR3 protein: CASSWSASGNNEQFF
CDR3 DNA: TGTGCCAGCAGTTGGTCCGCTAGCGGCAACAATGAGCAGTTCTTC

D gene: TRBD2
J gene: TRBJ2-1
V gene: TRBV4-1
clone size: .
CDR3 protein: CASSHTTGTSGKVEQFF
CDR3 DNA: TGCGCCAGCAGCCATACTACCGGGACTAGCGGGAAAGTTGAGCAGTTCTTC